The T cell receptor beta chain described here comes from a study of T-cell reconstitution after alpha-beta-depleted transplantation in children. The V gene's germline CDR1 is DFQATT and CDR2 SNEGSKA (reference sequence). The CDR3 consists of 14 residues. With V trimmed by 3 bases and J by 0 bases, 2 bases remained unmatched. As it was prepared, the TCRbeta library received unique molecular identifiers. TCRdb recomputed calls from the PCR reads with MiXCR, one row per CDR3 protein. The sample carries some 200,000 distinct CDR3 sequences, about a tenth recorded once. The study, taken as a whole, reports: Surviving recipient T cells and intrathymic progenitors accounted for some patients' high TCRbeta diversity at day 60.

This clonotype was observed many times. Its antigen is not identified. The input for sequencing was PBMCs, taken before TCRalphabeta/CD19-depleted stem cell transplant. This clonotype was sampled from a child under two years old with acute myeloid leukemia, due to receive a stem cell transplant. This chain links TRBV20-1 with TRBJ1-5, with 7 bases that match TRBD1. CDR3: CSARGQSSNQPQHF. CDR3 nucleotides: TGCAGTGCTAGGGGACAGTCTAGCAATCAGCCCCAGCATTTT.